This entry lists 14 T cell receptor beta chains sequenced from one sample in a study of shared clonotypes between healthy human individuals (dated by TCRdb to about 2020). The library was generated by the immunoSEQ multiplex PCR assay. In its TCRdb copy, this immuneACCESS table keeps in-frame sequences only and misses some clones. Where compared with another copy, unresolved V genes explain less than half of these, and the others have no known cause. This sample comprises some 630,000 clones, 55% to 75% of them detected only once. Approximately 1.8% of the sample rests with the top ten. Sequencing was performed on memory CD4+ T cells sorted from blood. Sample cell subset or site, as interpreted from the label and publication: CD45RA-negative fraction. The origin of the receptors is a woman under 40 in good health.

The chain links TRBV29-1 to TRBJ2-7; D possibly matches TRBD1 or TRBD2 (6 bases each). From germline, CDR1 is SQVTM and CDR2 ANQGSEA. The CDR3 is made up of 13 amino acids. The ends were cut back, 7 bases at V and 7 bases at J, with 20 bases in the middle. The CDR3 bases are TGCAGCGGCGGTTTTGGGGGCGGAGGGGAGCAGTACTTC. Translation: CSGGFGGGGEQYF.

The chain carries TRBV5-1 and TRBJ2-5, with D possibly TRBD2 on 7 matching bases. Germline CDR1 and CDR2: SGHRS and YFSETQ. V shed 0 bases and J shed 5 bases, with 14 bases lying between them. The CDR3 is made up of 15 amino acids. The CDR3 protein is CASSLVSGTRETQYF. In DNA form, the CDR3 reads TGCGCCAGCAGCTTGGTCAGCGGGACAAGGGAGACCCAGTACTTC.

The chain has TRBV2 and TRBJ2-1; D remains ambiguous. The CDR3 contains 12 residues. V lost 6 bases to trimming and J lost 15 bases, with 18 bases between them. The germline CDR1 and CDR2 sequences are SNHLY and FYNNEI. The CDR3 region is CASRDFGARLFF. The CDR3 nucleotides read TGTGCCAGCAGGGATTTTGGAGCTAGGCTGTTCTTC.

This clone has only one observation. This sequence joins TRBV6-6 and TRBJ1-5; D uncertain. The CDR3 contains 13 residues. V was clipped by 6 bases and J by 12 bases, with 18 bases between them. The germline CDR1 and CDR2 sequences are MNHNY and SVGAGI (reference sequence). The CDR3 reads CASSPREAMGQHF. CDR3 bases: TGTGCCAGCAGCCCACGGGAGGCGATGGGCCAGCATTTT.

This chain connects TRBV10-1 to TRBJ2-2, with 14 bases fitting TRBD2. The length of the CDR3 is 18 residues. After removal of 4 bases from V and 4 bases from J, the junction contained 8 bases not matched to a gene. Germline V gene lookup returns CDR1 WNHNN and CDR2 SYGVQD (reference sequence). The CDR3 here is CASSGGTSGRIGTGELFF. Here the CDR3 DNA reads TGCGCCAGCAGTGGTGGGACTAGCGGGAGAATTGGCACCGGGGAGCTGTTTTTT.

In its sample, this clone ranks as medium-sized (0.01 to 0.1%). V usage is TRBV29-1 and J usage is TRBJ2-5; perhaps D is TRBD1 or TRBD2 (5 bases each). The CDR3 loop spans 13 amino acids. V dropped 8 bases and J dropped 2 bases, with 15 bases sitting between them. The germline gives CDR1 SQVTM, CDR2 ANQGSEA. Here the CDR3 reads CSIATGTQETQYF. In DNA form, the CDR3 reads TGCAGCATAGCAACCGGGACGCAAGAGACCCAGTACTTC.

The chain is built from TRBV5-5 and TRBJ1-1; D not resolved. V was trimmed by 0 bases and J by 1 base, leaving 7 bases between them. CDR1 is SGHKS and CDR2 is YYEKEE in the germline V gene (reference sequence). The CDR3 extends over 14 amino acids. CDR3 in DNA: TGTGCCAGCAGCTTGGATCGGGGGAACACTGAAGCTTTCTTT. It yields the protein CASSLDRGNTEAFF. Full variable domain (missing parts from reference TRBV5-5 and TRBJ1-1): DAGVTQSPTHLIKTRGQQVTLRCSPISGHKSVSWYQQVLGQGPQFIFQYYEKEERGRGNFPDRFSARQFPNYSSELNVNALLLGDSALYLCASSLDRGNTEAFFGQGTRLTVV.

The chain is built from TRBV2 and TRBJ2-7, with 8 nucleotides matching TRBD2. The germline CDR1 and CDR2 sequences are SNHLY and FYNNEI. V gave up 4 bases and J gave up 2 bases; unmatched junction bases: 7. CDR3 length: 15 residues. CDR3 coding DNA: TGTGCCAGCAGTGTTCAAAGCGGGAGAACCTACGAGCAGTACTTC. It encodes CASSVQSGRTYEQYF.

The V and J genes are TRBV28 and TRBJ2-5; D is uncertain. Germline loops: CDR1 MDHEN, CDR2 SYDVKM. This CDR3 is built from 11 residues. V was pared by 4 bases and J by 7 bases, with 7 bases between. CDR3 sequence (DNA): TGTGCCAGCAGTTCTCCCCTGACCCAGTACTTC. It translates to CASSSPLTQYF.

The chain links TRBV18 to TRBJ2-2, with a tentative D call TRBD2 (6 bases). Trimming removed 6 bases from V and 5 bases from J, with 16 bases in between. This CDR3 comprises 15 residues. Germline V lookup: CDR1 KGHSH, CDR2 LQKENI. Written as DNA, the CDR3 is TGTGCCAGCTCCAAGACACCCGCGGGAACCGGGGAGCTGTTTTTT. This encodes CASSKTPAGTGELFF.

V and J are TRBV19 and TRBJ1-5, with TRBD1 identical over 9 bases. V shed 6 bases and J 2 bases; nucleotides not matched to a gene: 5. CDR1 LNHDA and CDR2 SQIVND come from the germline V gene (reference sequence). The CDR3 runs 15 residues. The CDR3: CASRARTGGNQPQHF. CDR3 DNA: TGTGCCAGTAGGGCCCGGACAGGGGGCAATCAGCCCCAGCATTTT.

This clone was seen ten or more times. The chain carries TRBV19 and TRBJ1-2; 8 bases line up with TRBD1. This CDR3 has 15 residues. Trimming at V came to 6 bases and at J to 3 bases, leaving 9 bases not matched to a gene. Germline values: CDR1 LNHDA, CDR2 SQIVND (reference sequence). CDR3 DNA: TGTGCCAGTAGCACCGGACAGGGTACGCACTATGGCTACACCTTC. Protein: CASSTGQGTHYGYTF.

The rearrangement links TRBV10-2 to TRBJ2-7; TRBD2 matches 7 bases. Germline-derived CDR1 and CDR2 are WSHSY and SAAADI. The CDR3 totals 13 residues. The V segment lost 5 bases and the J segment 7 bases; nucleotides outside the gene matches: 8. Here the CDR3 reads CASSSSGAREQYF. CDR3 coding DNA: TGCGCCAGCAGTTCCAGCGGGGCCCGGGAGCAGTACTTC.

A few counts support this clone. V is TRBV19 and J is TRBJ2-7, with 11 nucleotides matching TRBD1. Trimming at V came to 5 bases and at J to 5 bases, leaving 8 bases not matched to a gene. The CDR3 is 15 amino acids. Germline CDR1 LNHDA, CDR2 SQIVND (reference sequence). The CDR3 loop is CASSGIGTGGHEQYF. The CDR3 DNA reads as TGTGCCAGTAGTGGTATTGGGACAGGGGGACACGAGCAGTACTTC.